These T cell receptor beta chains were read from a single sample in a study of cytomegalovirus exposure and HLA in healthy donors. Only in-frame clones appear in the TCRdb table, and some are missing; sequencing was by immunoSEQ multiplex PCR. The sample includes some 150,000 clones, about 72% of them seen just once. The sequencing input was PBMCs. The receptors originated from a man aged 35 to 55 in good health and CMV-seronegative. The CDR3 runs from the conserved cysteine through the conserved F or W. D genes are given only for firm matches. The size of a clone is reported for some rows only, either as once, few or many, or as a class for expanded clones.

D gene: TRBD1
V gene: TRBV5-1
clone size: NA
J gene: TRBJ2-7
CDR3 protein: CASSPGTDYSYEQYF
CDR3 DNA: TGCGCCAGCAGCCCAGGGACAGACTACTCCTACGAGCAGTACTTC

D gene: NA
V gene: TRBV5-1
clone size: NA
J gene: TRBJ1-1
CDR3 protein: CASSLEAGQDEAFF
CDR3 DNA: TGCGCCAGCAGCTTGGAGGCAGGTCAGGATGAAGCTTTCTTT

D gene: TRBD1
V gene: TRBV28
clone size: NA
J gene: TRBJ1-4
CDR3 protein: CASRLGTGATNEKLFF
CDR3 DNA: TGTGCCAGCAGGCTTGGGACAGGGGCAACTAATGAAAAACTGTTTTTT

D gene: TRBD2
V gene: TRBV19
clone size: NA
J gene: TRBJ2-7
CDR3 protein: CASSISSGGLNEQYF
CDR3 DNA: TGTGCCAGTAGTATTAGTAGCGGGGGGCTTAACGAGCAGTACTTC

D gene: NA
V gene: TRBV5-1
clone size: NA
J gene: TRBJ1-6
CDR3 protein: CASSSGQNSPLHF
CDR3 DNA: TGCGCCAGCAGCTCAGGACAAAATTCACCCCTCCACTTT

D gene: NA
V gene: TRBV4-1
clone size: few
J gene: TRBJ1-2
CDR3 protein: CASSQPLTGNGYTF
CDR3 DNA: TGCGCCAGCAGCCAACCTCTAACAGGGAATGGCTACACCTTC

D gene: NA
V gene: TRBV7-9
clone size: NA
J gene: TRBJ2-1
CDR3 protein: CASSLGSGRHEQFF
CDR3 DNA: TGTGCCAGCAGCTTGGGTAGCGGTCGTCACGAGCAGTTCTTC

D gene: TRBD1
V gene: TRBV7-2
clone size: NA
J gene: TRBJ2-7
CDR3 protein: CASSPGPGGNSYEQYF
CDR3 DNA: TGTGCCAGCAGCCCAGGTCCAGGGGGTAACTCCTACGAGCAGTACTTC

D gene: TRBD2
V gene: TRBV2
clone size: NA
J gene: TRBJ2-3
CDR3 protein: CASSTRTSGRYRTDTQYF
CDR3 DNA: TGTGCCAGCAGTACTCGGACTAGCGGCCGATATCGCACAGATACGCAGTATTTT

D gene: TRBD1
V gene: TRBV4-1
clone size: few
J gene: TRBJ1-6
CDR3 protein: CASSQVGGRGPSPLHF
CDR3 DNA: TGCGCCAGCAGCCAAGTTGGCGGCAGGGGGCCTTCACCCCTCCACTTT

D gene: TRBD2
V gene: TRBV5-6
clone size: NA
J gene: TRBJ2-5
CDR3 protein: CASSLLAGGPETQYF
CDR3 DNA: TGTGCCAGCAGCTTACTAGCGGGAGGGCCGGAGACCCAGTACTTC

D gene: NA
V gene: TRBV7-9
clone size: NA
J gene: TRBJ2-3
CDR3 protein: CASSLALTASTDTQYF
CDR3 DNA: TGTGCCAGCAGCTTAGCGCTGACAGCTAGCACAGATACGCAGTATTTT

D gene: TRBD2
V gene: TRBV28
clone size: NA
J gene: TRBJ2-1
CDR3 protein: CASSGSSGSHSYNEQFF
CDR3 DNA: TGTGCCAGCAGTGGATCTAGCGGGAGCCACTCCTACAATGAGCAGTTCTTC

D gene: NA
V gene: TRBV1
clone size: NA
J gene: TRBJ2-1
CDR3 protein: CTSSHRGPQEQFF
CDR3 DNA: TGCACCAGCAGCCACCGAGGTCCCCAAGAGCAGTTCTTC

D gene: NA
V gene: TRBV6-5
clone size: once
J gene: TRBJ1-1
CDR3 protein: CASSPGSRDTEAFF
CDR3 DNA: TGTGCCAGCAGCCCCGGATCCAGGGACACTGAAGCTTTCTTT

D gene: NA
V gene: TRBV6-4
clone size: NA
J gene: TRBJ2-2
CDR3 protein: CASSERDTGELFF
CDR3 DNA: TGTGCCAGCAGTGAGAGGGACACCGGGGAGCTGTTTTTT

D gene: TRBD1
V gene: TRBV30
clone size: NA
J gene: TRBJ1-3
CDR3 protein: CAWRAGGGRNTIYF
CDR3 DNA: TGTGCCTGGAGGGCAGGGGGCGGCAGAAACACCATATATTTT

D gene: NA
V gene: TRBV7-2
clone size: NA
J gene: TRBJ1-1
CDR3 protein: CASSLGGRSSEAFF
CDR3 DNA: TGTGCCAGCAGCTTAGGGGGCAGGTCTAGTGAAGCTTTCTTT

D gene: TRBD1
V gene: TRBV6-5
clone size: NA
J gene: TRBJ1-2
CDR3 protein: CASRGTGNGYTF
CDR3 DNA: TGTGCCAGCAGAGGGACAGGGAACGGCTACACCTTC

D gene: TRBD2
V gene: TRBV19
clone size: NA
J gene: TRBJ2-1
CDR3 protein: CASSETSGQGQFF
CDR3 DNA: TGTGCCAGTAGCGAGACTAGCGGCCAAGGGCAGTTCTTC

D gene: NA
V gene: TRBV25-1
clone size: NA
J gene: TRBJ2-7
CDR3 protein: CASQSRTDEQYF
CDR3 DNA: TGTGCCAGCCAGTCCCGTACCGACGAGCAGTACTTC

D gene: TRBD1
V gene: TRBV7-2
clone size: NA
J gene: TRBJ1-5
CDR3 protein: CASSPRTGRGQPQHF
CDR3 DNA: TGTGCCAGCAGCCCGCGGACAGGGCGAGGTCAGCCCCAGCATTTT

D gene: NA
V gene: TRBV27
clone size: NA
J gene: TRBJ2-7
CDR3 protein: CASSFGQHRYEQYF
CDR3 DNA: TGTGCCAGCAGTTTTGGGCAGCACCGCTACGAGCAGTACTTC

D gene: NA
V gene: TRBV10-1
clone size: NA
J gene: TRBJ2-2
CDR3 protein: CASSRQAETGELFF
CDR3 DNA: TGCGCCAGCAGTCGACAGGCAGAGACCGGGGAGCTGTTTTTT

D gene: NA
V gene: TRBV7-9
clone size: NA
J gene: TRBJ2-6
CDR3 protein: CASSLGGGNPGANVLTF
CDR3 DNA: TGTGCCAGCAGCTTAGGGGGAGGTAATCCAGGGGCCAACGTCCTGACTTTC

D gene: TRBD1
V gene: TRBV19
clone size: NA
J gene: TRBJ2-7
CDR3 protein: CASSFLDRAGNEQYF
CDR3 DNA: TGTGCCAGTAGTTTCCTGGACAGGGCAGGGAACGAGCAGTACTTC

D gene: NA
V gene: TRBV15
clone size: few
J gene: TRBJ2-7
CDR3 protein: CATSRGISYEQYF
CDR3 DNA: TGTGCCACCAGCAGGGGCATCTCCTACGAGCAGTACTTC

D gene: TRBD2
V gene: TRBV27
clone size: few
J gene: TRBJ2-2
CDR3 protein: CASSLAGVGTGELFF
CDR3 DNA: TGTGCCAGCAGTTTGGCGGGAGTAGGCACCGGGGAGCTGTTTTTT

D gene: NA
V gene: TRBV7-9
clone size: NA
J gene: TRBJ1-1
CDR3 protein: CASSARVGGFGTEAFF
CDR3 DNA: TGTGCCAGCAGCGCAAGAGTGGGGGGATTCGGCACTGAAGCTTTCTTT

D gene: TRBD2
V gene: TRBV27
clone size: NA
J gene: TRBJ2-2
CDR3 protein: CASRRLAGETGELFF
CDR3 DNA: TGTGCCAGCAGACGACTAGCGGGAGAAACCGGGGAGCTGTTTTTT

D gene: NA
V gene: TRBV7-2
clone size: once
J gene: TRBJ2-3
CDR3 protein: CASHKLSTDTQYF
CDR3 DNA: TGTGCCAGCCATAAACTCAGCACAGATACGCAGTATTTT

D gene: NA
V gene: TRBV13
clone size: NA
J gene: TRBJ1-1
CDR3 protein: CASSLGPYPGGTEAFF
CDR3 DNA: TGTGCCAGCAGCTTAGGTCCGTATCCCGGGGGCACTGAAGCTTTCTTT

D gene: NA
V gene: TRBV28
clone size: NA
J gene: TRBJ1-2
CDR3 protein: CASIPSGGLYGYTF
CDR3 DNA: TGTGCCAGCATTCCGAGCGGGGGACTCTATGGCTACACCTTC

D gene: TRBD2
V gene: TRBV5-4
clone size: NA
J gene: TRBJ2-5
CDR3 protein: CASSVAGGQEIQYF
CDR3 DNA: TGTGCCAGCAGCGTAGCGGGAGGGCAAGAGATCCAGTACTTC

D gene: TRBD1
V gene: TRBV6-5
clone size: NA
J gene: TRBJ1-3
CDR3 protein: CASSYSGGYSGNTIYF
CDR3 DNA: TGTGCCAGCAGTTACTCAGGGGGCTACTCTGGAAACACCATATATTTT

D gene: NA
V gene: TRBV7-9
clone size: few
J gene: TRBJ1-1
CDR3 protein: CASSLGFRGRRVMNTEAFF
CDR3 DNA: TGTGCCAGCAGCTTAGGTTTTCGGGGGAGGAGGGTCATGAACACTGAAGCTTTCTTT

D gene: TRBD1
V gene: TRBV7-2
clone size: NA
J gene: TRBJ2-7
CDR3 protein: CASSLALGQGREQYF
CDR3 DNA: TGTGCCAGCAGCTTAGCGCTGGGACAGGGAAGGGAGCAGTACTTC

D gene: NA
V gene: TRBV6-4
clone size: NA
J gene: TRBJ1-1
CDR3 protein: CASSDSNPRQALDGTQKAFF
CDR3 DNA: TGTGCCAGCAGTGACTCTAATCCCCGACAGGCACTAGATGGGACACAGAAAGCTTTCTTT

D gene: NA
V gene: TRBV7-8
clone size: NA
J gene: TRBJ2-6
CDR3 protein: CASSPRIGGGAQGRGGANVLTF
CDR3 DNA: TGTGCCAGCAGCCCTAGAATAGGGGGTGGGGCACAGGGCCGTGGTGGGGCCAACGTCCTGACTTTC

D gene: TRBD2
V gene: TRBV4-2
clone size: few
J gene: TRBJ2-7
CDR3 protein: CASSQTGGLAGGSYEQYF
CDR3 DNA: TGTGCCAGCAGCCAGACGGGGGGACTAGCGGGGGGATCCTACGAGCAGTACTTC

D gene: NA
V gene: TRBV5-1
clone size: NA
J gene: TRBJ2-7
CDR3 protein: CASSPWTLYEQYF
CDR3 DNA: TGCGCCAGCAGCCCTTGGACACTGTACGAGCAGTACTTC

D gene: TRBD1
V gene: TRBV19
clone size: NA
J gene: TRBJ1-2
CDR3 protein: CASRTARDRGRYGYTF
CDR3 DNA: TGTGCCAGTAGGACCGCCCGGGACAGGGGACGGTATGGCTACACCTTC

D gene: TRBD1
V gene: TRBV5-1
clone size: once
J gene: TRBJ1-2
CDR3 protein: CASTQGASYGYTF
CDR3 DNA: TGCGCCAGCACACAGGGGGCCTCGTATGGCTACACCTTC

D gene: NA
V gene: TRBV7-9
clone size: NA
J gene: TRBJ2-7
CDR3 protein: CASSTLRLRGSYEQYF
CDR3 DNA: TGTGCCAGCAGCACCCTACGGTTGCGGGGCTCCTACGAGCAGTACTTC

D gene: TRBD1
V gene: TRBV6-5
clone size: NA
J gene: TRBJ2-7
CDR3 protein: CASRDREDEQYF
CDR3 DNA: TGTGCCAGCAGGGACAGGGAGGACGAGCAGTACTTC

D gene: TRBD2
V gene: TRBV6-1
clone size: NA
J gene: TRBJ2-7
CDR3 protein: CASSDRTIGTIPYEQYF
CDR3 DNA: TGTGCCAGCAGTGACCGAACGATTGGGACTATTCCCTACGAGCAGTACTTC

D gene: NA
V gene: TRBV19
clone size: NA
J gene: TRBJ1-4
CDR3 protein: CASSSNSEKLFF
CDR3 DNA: TGTGCCAGTAGCTCAAACAGCGAAAAACTGTTTTTT

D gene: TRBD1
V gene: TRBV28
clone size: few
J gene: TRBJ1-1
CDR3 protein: CASSLDRGTEAFF
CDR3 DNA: TGTGCCAGCAGTTTGGACAGGGGCACTGAAGCTTTCTTT

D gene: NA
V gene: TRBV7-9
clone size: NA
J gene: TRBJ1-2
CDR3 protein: CASSLGVIGYGYTF
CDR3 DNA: TGTGCCAGCAGCTTAGGGGTAATCGGGTATGGCTACACCTTC

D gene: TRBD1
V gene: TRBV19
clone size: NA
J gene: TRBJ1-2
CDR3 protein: CASSTTRTGISYGYTF
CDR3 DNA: TGTGCCAGTAGTACCACCCGGACAGGAATTTCCTATGGCTACACCTTC

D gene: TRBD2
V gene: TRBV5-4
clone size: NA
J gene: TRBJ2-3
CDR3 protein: CASSTGLAGGPVDTQYF
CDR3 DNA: TGTGCCAGCAGCACCGGACTAGCGGGAGGGCCTGTAGATACGCAGTATTTT

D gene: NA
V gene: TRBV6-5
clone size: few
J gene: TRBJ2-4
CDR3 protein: CASRGGQKNIQYF
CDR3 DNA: TGTGCCAGCAGAGGAGGACAGAAAAACATTCAGTACTTC

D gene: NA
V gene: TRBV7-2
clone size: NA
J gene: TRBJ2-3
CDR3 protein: CASGLTGPEDTQYF
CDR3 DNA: TGTGCCAGCGGACTGACTGGACCCGAAGATACGCAGTATTTT